The subject of this entry is one TCR beta chain. With 3 bases clipped from V and 4 bases from J, the junction kept 8 bases outside the gene matches. The CDR3 loop spans 15 amino acids. Per the germline V gene, CDR1 is SGHRS and CDR2 is YFSETQ. These data belong to a study of cytomegalovirus exposure and HLA in healthy donors. PCR primers comprised 60 Vbeta and 13 Jbeta primers. Repertoires were generated with immunoSEQ multiplex PCR, while TCRdb's copy carries only in-frame clones and drops some. The sample yields about 110,000 clones, nearly 85% seen once. The sequenced material came from PBMCs. This chain links TRBV5-1 with TRBJ1-2; 8 nucleotides agree with TRBD1. The origin of this receptor is a man between 18 and 29 years old in good health and CMV-seronegative. This chain's CDR3 is CASSSQTDRVYGYTF. Here the CDR3 DNA reads TGCGCCAGCAGCTCACAAACGGACAGGGTCTATGGCTACACCTTC.